The entry below gives a single T cell receptor (beta chain) sequence along with its context. The protocol was immunoSEQ multiplex PCR, while the TCRdb copy is restricted to in-frame clones and leaves out a portion. The sample carries approximately 300,000 clones, around 90% recorded once. These data originate in a study of blood T cell repertoires in COVID-19. Across the study: Nucleic acid was either cDNA or gDNA, and it came from T cells, B-cell-depleted T cells, or PBMCs.

The source of this sequence is a woman in her thirties with COVID-19, enrolled during active disease. The sample consisted of peripheral blood.

CDR3 amino acids: CATSDGTATSGRRYEQFF. The CDR3, as DNA: TGTGCCACCAGTGATGGGACGGCGACTAGCGGGAGACGGTATGAGCAGTTCTTC. The rearrangement uses TRBV24-1 and TRBJ2-1; 12 nucleotides agree with TRBD2. Trimming at V came to 3 bases and at J to 8 bases, leaving 13 bases not matched to a gene. The CDR3 loop spans 18 amino acids. Germline assignment: CDR1 KGHDR and CDR2 SFDVKD.